The 16 T cell receptor beta chains presented below share a single source sample, sequenced in a study of CD8+ T cells in alopecia areata. Following extraction, RNA underwent reverse transcription to cDNA, which served as the sequencing template. TCRdb's table, derived via immunoSEQ multiplex PCR, lists solely in-frame clones and lacks some. There are 150,000 or so clones in the sample; 50% to 60% occur only once, and around 4.8% lies in the top ten. Sample: CD4+ T cells sorted from blood. These receptors were taken from a human donor in good health.

The rearrangement links TRBV10-2 to TRBJ1-2; the D is unclear. This CDR3 contains 13 residues. CDR1 and CDR2 from the germline V gene are WSHSY and SAAADI. Trimming took off 6 bases at V and 4 bases at J, with 12 bases between the two ends. The CDR3 coding sequence is TGCGCCAGCAGCGGCGGGGTCGGCTATGGCTACACCTTC. This encodes CASSGGVGYGYTF.

The chain joins TRBV11-2 to TRBJ2-5; TRBD2 might be the D (6 bases). The CDR3 has 14 amino acids. The V end was cut by 1 base, the J end by 5 bases, with 11 bases between. Germline assignment: CDR1 SGHAT and CDR2 FQNNGV. The CDR3 coding sequence is TGTGCCAGCAGCTTAGGGGCGCTAGCGGAGACCCAGTACTTC. Protein: CASSLGALAETQYF.

The J gene is TRBJ2-1, the V gene TRBV2; TRBD1 is a possible D gene (5 bases). V was cut by 3 bases and J by 4 bases, with 13 bases left in between. Germline CDR1 SNHLY, CDR2 FYNNEI. This CDR3 has 15 amino acids. The CDR3 sequence is CASSEGSDRYNEQFF. DNA of the CDR3: TGTGCCAGCAGTGAGGGATCCGACAGATACAATGAGCAGTTCTTC.

This clone showed up just a few times. The chain couples TRBV19 to TRBJ1-1, with a weak D call TRBD1 (6 bases). CDR1 is LNHDA and CDR2 is SQIVND in the germline V gene (reference sequence). The V gene lost 7 bases and the J gene lost 1 base, with 13 bases spanning the gap. The CDR3 is 14 residues long. Here the CDR3 reads CASNLPGQNTEAFF. The CDR3 DNA sequence: TGTGCCAGTAACCTGCCGGGACAGAACACTGAAGCTTTCTTT.

This clone was counted only a few times. The chain carries TRBV29-1 and TRBJ2-5; D may correspond to TRBD1 or TRBD2 (5 bases each). The V gene's germline CDR1 is SQVTM and CDR2 ANQGSEA. CDR3 length equals 14 residues. V was cut by 8 bases and J by 4 bases, with 20 bases left in between. In DNA form, the CDR3 reads TGCAGCTTCCTTGGGGGACCTCAAGGAGAGACCCAGTACTTC. Protein product: CSFLGGPQGETQYF.

This clone turned up a few times. The gene calls are TRBV7-2 and TRBJ1-1, with D perhaps TRBD1 (6 bases). The CDR3 sequence is 15 residues long. Per the germline V gene, CDR1 is SGHTA and CDR2 is FQGNSA. The V end lost 3 bases, the J end lost 3 bases, and 14 bases lay between the germline ends. CDR3 region: CASSFTGGLDTEAFF. The CDR3 DNA follows: TGTGCCAGCAGCTTTACTGGGGGGCTAGACACTGAAGCTTTCTTT.

The genes are TRBV14 and TRBJ2-7; 8 nucleotides match TRBD2. The V segment lost 3 bases and the J segment 5 bases; nucleotides outside the gene matches: 6. This CDR3 has 14 amino acids. The germline V gene encodes CDR1 SGHDN and CDR2 FVKESK. CDR3 sequence: CASSHWTGGDEQYF. As DNA, the CDR3 is TGTGCCAGCAGCCATTGGACGGGAGGGGACGAGCAGTACTTC.

The rearrangement joins TRBV29-1 to TRBJ2-5, with 7 bases that match TRBD2. CDR1 SQVTM and CDR2 ANQGSEA come from the germline V gene. This CDR3 comprises 12 residues. V trimming: 8 bases; J trimming: 3 bases; junction bases outside the gene matches: 6. CDR3 in amino acids: CSFRGVEETQYF. The CDR3 DNA reads as TGCAGCTTTCGGGGGGTGGAAGAGACCCAGTACTTC.

The chain employs TRBV29-1 and TRBJ2-2; 12 nucleotides agree with TRBD1. Germline V gives CDR1 SQVTM, CDR2 ANQGSEA. This CDR3 region has 16 residues. V shed 5 bases, J shed 7 bases, and the junction held 11 bases outside the gene matches. The CDR3 DNA is TGCAGCGTTAGGACGCCCGGGACAGGGGGCTTCGGGGAGCTGTTTTTT. Residues: CSVRTPGTGGFGELFF.

V usage is TRBV6-5 and J usage is TRBJ2-1, with 11 bases fitting TRBD2. This CDR3 has 15 amino acids. V dropped 8 bases and J dropped 5; count of bases not matched to a gene: 8. The germline V gene has CDR1 MNHEY and CDR2 SVGAGI. The CDR3 DNA reads as TGTGCCAGCGCACTAGCGGGAGTTGTGAACAATGAGCAGTTCTTC. It codes for CASALAGVVNNEQFF.

In its sample, this clone was seen a few times. This chain uses TRBV11-2 with TRBJ1-4, with no clear D. The CDR3 totals 15 residues. The germline gives CDR1 SGHAT, CDR2 FQNNGV. V lost 0 bases, J lost 8 bases, and 13 bases lay in between. The CDR3 sequence is CASSLEFGDGEKLFF. The CDR3 DNA is TGTGCCAGCAGCTTAGAATTTGGGGATGGAGAAAAACTGTTTTTT. Full variable domain (remainder filled in from reference TRBV11-2 and TRBJ1-4): EAGVAQSPRYKIIEKRQSVAFWCNPISGHATLYWYQQILGQGPKLLIQFQNNGVVDDSQLPKDRFSAERLKGVDSTLKIQPAKLEDSAVYLCASSLEFGDGEKLFFGSGTQLSVL.

There are a few counts of this clone. The genes are TRBV1 and TRBJ2-5. TRBV1 is described as a pseudogene. The length of the CDR3 is 14 residues. The CDR3 bases are TGCACCAGCAGCCCCGGCTCCCTGGCGGAGACCCAGTACTTC. Its protein product is CTSSPGSLAETQYF.

The rearrangement joins TRBV29-1 to TRBJ1-5, with D possibly matching TRBD1 (6 bases). This CDR3 contains 13 residues. Germline V gives CDR1 SQVTM, CDR2 ANQGSEA. Trimming pared 6 bases from V and 7 bases from J, leaving 16 bases between. CDR3 loop: CSVASGTIQPQHF. CDR3 nucleotides: TGCAGCGTCGCCTCCGGGACAATCCAGCCCCAGCATTTT.

The DNA for the CDR3 is TGCGCCAGCAGCTTGGATAGAAAAACCTACGAGCAGTACTTC. It codes for CASSLDRKTYEQYF. The chain carries TRBV5-1 and TRBJ2-7; D not certain. The CDR3 extends over 14 amino acids. CDR1 SGHRS and CDR2 YFSETQ come from the germline V gene. V lost 0 bases and J 2 bases, leaving 9 bases between the germline ends.

This clone was counted ten times or more. As DNA, the CDR3 is TGTGCCACCAGCAGTCTTTCACTAAACATTCAGTACTTC. This gives the protein CATSSLSLNIQYF. The V call is TRBV15, the J call TRBJ2-4; D gene uncertain. This CDR3 has 13 residues. V lost 3 bases, J lost 6 bases, and 9 bases lay in between. Per germline, CDR1 LNHNV and CDR2 YYDKDF (reference sequence).

The chain combines TRBV20-1 with TRBJ1-1; D unclear. CDR1 is DFQATT and CDR2 is SNEGSKA in the germline V gene (reference sequence). Trimming cost V 5 bases and J 0 bases, with 4 bases left between them. The length of the CDR3 is 11 residues. For the CDR3, the DNA is TGCAGTGCTTCCTTGAACACTGAAGCTTTCTTT. Its protein is CSASLNTEAFF.